This TCR beta chain was captured in a study of shared clonotypes between healthy human individuals. Study details: Contributing individuals were two females and three males aged 18 to 49. Each donor contributed plates that comprised three CD4 naive, three CD4 memory, two CD8 naive and one CD8 memory.

This clone showed up just a few times. Donors had no recently reported acute infections or vaccinations and were HIV-negative. The DNA input per sorted-subset replicate PCR was 200 ng, corresponding to some 30,000 T cell genomes. Generated by immunoSEQ multiplex PCR, the TCRdb table keeps only in-frame clones and is missing some. The data show 2.5 million or so clones, over 85% seen once. Sequenced material: naive CD4+ T cells sorted from blood. Subset defined: CD45RA+ positively selected. This clonotype was obtained from a man aged 18 to 30 in good health.

The CDR3 is CASSPPWQPYEQYF. The CDR3 DNA follows: TGTGCCAGCTCACCACCGTGGCAGCCCTACGAGCAGTACTTC. J is TRBJ2-7 and V is TRBV18; D gene uncertain. The germline gives CDR1 KGHSH, CDR2 LQKENI. With 0 bases removed from V and 2 bases from J, the gap between germline ends came to 8 bases. The CDR3 extends over 14 amino acids.